A selection of T cell receptor beta chains follows, all from one sample in a study of vaccination and CD4 T cells after COVID-19. These receptors lack a known antigen. TCRdb re-analysed the PCR reads in MiXCR, keeping a single row per CDR3 protein. There are approximately 9,300 distinct CDR3 sequences in the sample; under 50% occur only once, and around 12% lies in the top ten. Sequenced: CD4+ T cells from blood, cultured in vitro. All receptors come from a human donor in good health. Both conserved end residues are part of each CDR3. The order of the fields is clone size, D gene, J gene, V gene, CDR3 DNA, CDR3 protein. D genes are given only for firm matches. Expanded clones get a size class; other rows say once, few or many, or leave the size out.

>.|.|TRBJ1-1|TRBV7-6
TGTGCCAGCAGCTTAAACGACAGGTCTGGGAACACTGAAGCTTTCTTT
CASSLNDRSGNTEAFF
>.|TRBD1|TRBJ2-4|TRBV7-3
TGTGCCAGCAGCTTAACAGGGACAGGGGGCATTCAGTACTTC
CASSLTGTGGIQYF
>.|TRBD1|TRBJ1-1|TRBV7-9
TGTGCCAGCAGCTTTACAGGGGTGAACACTGAAGCTTTCTTT
CASSFTGVNTEAFF
>.|.|TRBJ2-3|TRBV7-2
TGTGCCAGCAGCTTATTTCCCAGGGGCACAGATACGCAGTATTTT
CASSLFPRGTDTQYF
>.|TRBD1|TRBJ1-2|TRBV6-2/TRBV6-3
TGTGCCAGTGCAAGGACAGGGTCGAACTATGGCTACACCTTC
CASARTGSNYGYTF
>.|.|TRBJ2-2|TRBV10-1
TGCGCCAGCAGTGAAAAGGAGAGGGGTACGAACACCGGGGAGCTGTTTTTT
CASSEKERGTNTGELFF
>.|TRBD2|TRBJ2-1|TRBV24-1
TGTGCCACCAGTGGGGGCGGGAGCTTCTACAATGAGCAGTTCTTC
CATSGGGSFYNEQFF
>.|.|TRBJ2-1|TRBV29-1
TGCAGCGTTGGGGCAGGGTTTTACAATGAGCAGTTCTTC
CSVGAGFYNEQFF
>.|.|TRBJ1-2|TRBV29-1
TGCAGCGTTGAAGATCTTGTGAGGGGGGGCTACACCTTC
CSVEDLVRGGYTF
>few|TRBD2|TRBJ2-7|TRBV11-2
TGTGCCAGCAGCTTGTCTCTAGCGGGAGGGCCTGGCGAGCAGTACTTC
CASSLSLAGGPGEQYF
>.|.|TRBJ1-1|TRBV11-2
TGTGCCAGCAGACCCACAGGGAGGAGAACTGAAGCTTTCTTT
CASRPTGRRTEAFF
>few|.|TRBJ1-1|TRBV6-5
TGTGCCAGCAGTTACGGGAGCACTGAAGCTTTCTTT
CASSYGSTEAFF
>.|TRBD1|TRBJ1-6|TRBV11-2
TGTGCCAGCAGCTACAGGGGCCGGAATAATTCACCCCTCCACTTT
CASSYRGRNNSPLHF
>few|TRBD2|TRBJ2-1|TRBV20-1
TGCAGTGCTAGATTCAGCGGGAGCGTGAGTGAGCAGTTCTTC
CSARFSGSVSEQFF
>.|TRBD2|TRBJ2-1|TRBV10-3
TGTGCCATCAAGGGGGCCGGGACTAGCGGGAGGGATACCTACAATGAGCAGTTCTTC
CAIKGAGTSGRDTYNEQFF
>.|TRBD2|TRBJ2-7|TRBV5-4
TGTGCCAGCAGCTTGGGGACTAGCCTCTCCTACGAGCAGTACTTC
CASSLGTSLSYEQYF
>.|TRBD1|TRBJ1-1|TRBV15
TGTGCCACCAGCAGCCCCTTTAAGACAGGGAGGGACACTGAAGCTTTCTTT
CATSSPFKTGRDTEAFF
>few|TRBD1|TRBJ1-2|TRBV25-1
TGTGCCAGCAGACCCGGACAGGATAGCTATGGCTACACCTTC
CASRPGQDSYGYTF
>.|TRBD2|TRBJ2-7|TRBV19
TGTGCCAGTAGTACCCCCCGGACGGGAGGGCCCCACGAGCAGTACTTC
CASSTPRTGGPHEQYF
>.|TRBD2|TRBJ2-3|TRBV28
TGTGCCAGCAGTTTATGGAGGCTAGCGGGACCCCGAACGCAGGCGGATACGCAGTATTTT
CASSLWRLAGPRTQADTQYF
>.|TRBD1|TRBJ1-5|TRBV7-9
TGTGCCAGCAGCTTAGTTGGGACAGGGGCAGACAATCAGCCCCAGCATTTT
CASSLVGTGADNQPQHF
>.|TRBD2|TRBJ2-1|TRBV7-8
TGTGCCAGCAGCTCCCGCCCAGCGGGAGGGAACTATGAGCAGTTCTTC
CASSSRPAGGNYEQFF
>.|TRBD2|TRBJ2-1|TRBV20-1
TGCAGTGCTGGGGGTCGACTAGCGGATTCCTACAATGAGCAGTTCTTC
CSAGGRLADSYNEQFF
>.|TRBD2|TRBJ2-5|TRBV20-1
TGCAGTGCGAGGGGGACTAGCGGTAGCCAAGAGACCCAGTACTTC
CSARGTSGSQETQYF
>.|.|TRBJ2-3|TRBV10-3
TGTGCCATCAGTGAGTCGGGGCGTGGGGGACATACGCAGTATTTT
CAISESGRGGHTQYF
>.|TRBD2|TRBJ2-3|TRBV28
TGTGCCAGCAGTATGATAGGGACTAGCGGTTCTACGCAGTATTTT
CASSMIGTSGSTQYF
>.|TRBD1|TRBJ1-3|TRBV20-1
TGCAGTGCTAGATCCGAGACAGGGGACGGAAACACCATATATTTT
CSARSETGDGNTIYF
>few|.|TRBJ1-2|TRBV7-9
TGTGCCAGCAGCTTAGAGGAGGGGCGAGTCTATGGCTACACCTTC
CASSLEEGRVYGYTF
>.|.|TRBJ2-5|TRBV20-1
TGCAGTGCTAGGGTGGGCTCCTCCAAGGGGGAGACCCAGTACTTC
CSARVGSSKGETQYF
>.|TRBD2|TRBJ2-3|TRBV7-2
TGTGCCAGCAGCGAGGGACTAGCGGGGTTTAGCACAGATACGCAGTATTTT
CASSEGLAGFSTDTQYF
>.|TRBD1|TRBJ2-7|TRBV7-2
TGTGCCAGCAGCTTAGTTCTGCGGACAGGGACCTACGAGCAGTACTTC
CASSLVLRTGTYEQYF
>.|TRBD1|TRBJ2-3|TRBV24-1
TGTGCCACCAGTGACCCCGGGACAGGGACAGATACGCAGTATTTT
CATSDPGTGTDTQYF
>few|.|TRBJ1-2|TRBV6-5
TGTGCCAGCAGTTACTCAGGGTGGACGGGCTATGGCTACACCTTC
CASSYSGWTGYGYTF
>few|.|TRBJ1-5|TRBV5-4
TGTGCCAGCAGCTCAGGAGCGGGTAAAGATCAGCCCCAGCATTTT
CASSSGAGKDQPQHF
>few|.|TRBJ1-1|TRBV20-1
TGCAGTGCTAGAGCAGGCAGGAACACTGAAGCTTTCTTT
CSARAGRNTEAFF
>.|TRBD1|TRBJ1-1|TRBV12-3/TRBV12-4
TGTGCCAGCAGACAAGGGACAGGGAACACTGAAGCTTTCTTT
CASRQGTGNTEAFF
>few|.|TRBJ1-5|TRBV11-2
TGTGCCAGCAGCTTAGATACAGGGCGGGAGCCCCAGCATTTT
CASSLDTGREPQHF
>.|TRBD2|TRBJ2-7|TRBV7-8
TGTGCCAGCAGGCTAGCGGGAGGGCGAGAGCAGTACTTC
CASRLAGGREQYF
>.|.|TRBJ2-7|TRBV6-1
TGTGCCAGCAGTCCCCTGAAGCCCAACGAGCAGTACTTC
CASSPLKPNEQYF
>few|TRBD2|TRBJ2-5|TRBV6-2/TRBV6-3
TGTGCCAGCAGTTACCCTAGCGGGAGGGCCGTTCGGGAGACCCAGTACTTC
CASSYPSGRAVRETQYF
>few|.|TRBJ2-5|TRBV5-4
TGTGCCAGCAGCTTGGACAGAGAGACCCAGTACTTC
CASSLDRETQYF
>few|.|TRBJ2-5|TRBV30
TGTGCCTGGAGTGTACGAGGGTTTACGGGGCAAGAGACCCAGTACTTC
CAWSVRGFTGQETQYF
>.|TRBD1|TRBJ1-3|TRBV2
TGTGCCAGCAGCACGGGACAGAGAATCAACACCATATATTTT
CASSTGQRINTIYF
>.|.|TRBJ2-7|TRBV11-2
TGTGCCAGCAGCACCGTCGTCGGGAGAAAGTCCTACGAGCAGTACTTC
CASSTVVGRKSYEQYF
>few|TRBD2|TRBJ2-1|TRBV7-2
TGTGCCAGCAGCTCCCCCGCTAGCGGGAGGAGGACCTACAATGAGCAGTTCTTC
CASSSPASGRRTYNEQFF
>few|TRBD2|TRBJ2-5|TRBV20-1
TGCAGTGCCCTCCCGGGGGGAGAGACCCAGTACTTC
CSALPGGETQYF
>few|TRBD2|TRBJ2-5|TRBV27
TGTGCCAGCAGAATGAGACTAGCGGGAGGGGAGACCCAGTACTTC
CASRMRLAGGETQYF
>.|TRBD2|TRBJ2-7|TRBV6-2/TRBV6-3
TGTGCCTGGGGACTAGCGGGAACTATCTACTACGAGCAGTACTTC
CAWGLAGTIYYEQYF
>few|.|TRBJ2-2|TRBV7-3
TGTGCCAGCAGCCCCGGGTGGGCGGGCACCGGGGAGCTGTTTTTT
CASSPGWAGTGELFF
>.|.|TRBJ1-2|TRBV29-1
TGCAGCGTGGGGCGGGACTATGGCTACACCTTC
CSVGRDYGYTF
>.|TRBD2|TRBJ2-2|TRBV7-3
TGTGCCAGCAGCACGGCGCCTAGCGGGAGTTACACCGGGGAGCTGTTTTTT
CASSTAPSGSYTGELFF
>few|.|TRBJ2-3|TRBV24-1
TGTGCCACCCAGACGGGGGCCGGAGATACGCAGTATTTT
CATQTGAGDTQYF
>.|TRBD2|TRBJ2-3|TRBV24-1
TGTGCCACCAGTGATTTTTGGACTAGCGGCGGTGAAGATACGCAGTATTTT
CATSDFWTSGGEDTQYF
>.|.|TRBJ2-5|TRBV5-1
TGCGCCAGCAGCTTGGTTTCCGGCAGGCAAGAGACCCAGTACTTC
CASSLVSGRQETQYF
>.|TRBD1|TRBJ2-1|TRBV7-2
TGTGCCAGCAGCGTGTACAGGGGGAACAATGAGCAGTTCTTC
CASSVYRGNNEQFF